In its sample, the clone carrying this T cell receptor (beta chain) was seen a few times. The sample comes from a study of blood T cell repertoires in COVID-19. Study information: T cells, B-cell-depleted T cells, or PBMCs supplied cDNA or gDNA.

CDR3 length: 16 residues. V gave up 2 bases and J gave up 11 bases; unmatched junction bases: 13. The germline V gene encodes CDR1 MRHNA and CDR2 SNTAGT. In the authors' methods: Estimation of nucleated cell counts was performed using reference gene primer amplification. Clones were sequenced by immunoSEQ multiplex PCR, and TCRdb holds only the in-frame ones, with some missing. The DNA gave D and trimming, while V, J and clone size come from that table. In the table there are fewer than 150,000 clones, over 75% of which are singletons. Sequencing was performed on peripheral blood. The chain has TRBV6-4 and TRBJ1-1; 11 nucleotides line up with TRBD1. The source of this sequence is a man aged 50 to 60 with acute or convalescent COVID-19. This CDR3 is CASSDTERTGGVSAFF. The CDR3 DNA is TGTGCCAGCAGTGACACGGAGCGGACAGGGGGCGTCTCGGCTTTCTTT.